Each of the 18 T cell receptor beta chains below was sequenced from the same sample in a study of pediatric ulcerative colitis. This table comes from immunoSEQ multiplex PCR, and its TCRdb copy is limited to in-frame clones, with some not included. The sample carries tens of thousands of clones, over 80% recorded once. Input material: blood. Receptors originate from a girl between 10 and 17 years old with moderate ulcerative colitis.

The V gene is TRBV7-2, the J gene TRBJ1-4; D gene unclear. V lost 1 base and J 4 bases, leaving 10 bases between the germline ends. Germline-derived CDR1 and CDR2 are SGHTA and FQGNSA. The CDR3 length is 15 residues. CDR3 sequence: CASSLVSGINEKLFF. CDR3 DNA: TGTGCCAGCAGCTTAGTATCTGGAATTAATGAAAAACTGTTTTTT.

J is TRBJ1-2 and V is TRBV6-6; unclear D gene. CDR1 and CDR2 (germline): MNHNY, SVGAGI (reference sequence). The V end lost 6 bases, the J end lost 3 bases, and 17 bases lay between the germline ends. The CDR3 consists of 15 residues. CDR3 protein: CASRDAWVNDYGYTF. CDR3 DNA sequence: TGTGCCAGCAGGGATGCCTGGGTAAATGACTATGGCTACACCTTC.

The rearrangement links TRBV19 to TRBJ1-1, with D unclear. V lost 3 bases, J lost 1 base, and 12 bases lay in between. The germline CDR1 and CDR2 sequences are LNHDA and SQIVND (reference sequence). This CDR3 region has 15 residues. DNA of the CDR3: TGTGCCAGTAGTATTGAAGGACTCCCGAACACTGAAGCTTTCTTT. Translation gives CASSIEGLPNTEAFF.

The chain combines TRBV18 with TRBJ2-1; 10 bases fit TRBD2. The germline V gene has CDR1 KGHSH and CDR2 LQKENI. The CDR3 extends over 20 amino acids. V was clipped by 8 bases and J by 3 bases; unmatched bases: 22. In DNA form, the CDR3 reads TGTGCCAGCCTCCGTTACCCGGGTCTAGCGGGGGATTGGCGCTACAATGAGCAGTTCTTC. Its protein is CASLRYPGLAGDWRYNEQFF.

This clone was counted once. The CDR3 DNA reads TGTGCCAGTAGTACCCAAACGTTACAAGGCGGCTATGGCTACACCTTC. Translation: CASSTQTLQGGYGYTF. V is TRBV19 and J is TRBJ1-2; D call uncertain. The CDR3 has 16 residues. Germline lookup yields CDR1 LNHDA and CDR2 SQIVND (reference sequence). Trimming removed 4 bases from V and 4 bases from J, with 19 bases in between.

Concerning this clone: The same CDR3 is also encoded by other DNA sequences in this sample. The chain links TRBV7-2 to TRBJ1-5; no definite D call. V dropped 0 bases and J dropped 0 bases, with 15 bases sitting between them. CDR1 is SGHTA and CDR2 is FQGNSA in the germline V gene. The CDR3 totals 18 residues. CDR3 bases: TGTGCCAGCAGCTTAGCCGCCCGGGCAGAATATAGCAATCAGCCCCAGCATTTT. This encodes CASSLAARAEYSNQPQHF. Full variable domain (outside the CDR3, taken from reference TRBV7-2 and TRBJ1-5): GAGVSQSPSNKVTEKGKDVELRCDPISGHTALYWYRQSLGQGLEFLIYFQGNSAPDKSGLPSDRFSAERTGGSVSTLTIQRTQQEDSAVYLCASSLAARAEYSNQPQHFGDGTRLSIL.

V is TRBV28 and J is TRBJ2-4, with TRBD2 identical over 11 bases. Unmatched junction bases numbered 15, after V lost 4 bases and J lost 7 bases. CDR3 length: 18 amino acids. Germline assignment: CDR1 MDHEN and CDR2 SYDVKM. CDR3 sequence: CASSSGTISGRGYNIQYF. CDR3 DNA: TGTGCCAGCAGTTCCGGGACAATTAGCGGGAGGGGATACAACATTCAGTACTTC.

This clone occurred a few times. The chain joins TRBV30 to TRBJ1-6; the match to TRBD1 covers 8 bases. CDR1 GTSNPN and CDR2 SVGIG come from the germline V gene (reference sequence). This CDR3 is 14 amino acids long. V was clipped by 3 bases and J by 5 bases; unmatched bases: 3. The CDR3 sequence is CAWSGGQDNSPLHF. CDR3 in DNA: TGTGCCTGGAGCGGGGGACAGGATAATTCACCCCTCCACTTT.

This chain links TRBV10-3 with TRBJ2-3; D not resolved. Germline V gene lookup returns CDR1 ENHRY and CDR2 SYGVKD. The CDR3 is 14 amino acids. V dropped 4 bases and J dropped 4 bases, with 12 bases sitting between them. This chain's CDR3 is CAISGDLAPDTQYF. DNA of the CDR3: TGTGCCATCAGTGGAGACTTAGCCCCAGATACGCAGTATTTT.

This chain connects TRBV4-3 to TRBJ2-3, with TRBD1 as a possible D gene (5 bases). The length of the CDR3 is 14 residues. With 4 bases removed from V and 4 bases from J, the gap between germline ends came to 12 bases. Germline values: CDR1 LGHNA, CDR2 YSLEER. The CDR3 nucleotides read TGCGCCAGCAGCCCCACCACAGGCCCAGATACGCAGTATTTT. Translated: CASSPTTGPDTQYF.

This clone was observed once. The V and J genes are TRBV5-4 and TRBJ1-2; the D is unclear. V was cut by 0 bases and J by 5 bases, with 11 bases left in between. The CDR3 is 14 residues long. Germline lookup yields CDR1 SGHNT and CDR2 YYREEE (reference sequence). CDR3 nucleotide sequence: TGTGCCAGCAGCTTGGGACCCAGATCTTATGGCTACACCTTC. Translation: CASSLGPRSYGYTF.

This chain links TRBV5-1 with TRBJ1-2; the match to TRBD1 covers 8 bases. The CDR3 loop spans 12 amino acids. V gave up 2 bases and J gave up 7 bases; unmatched junction bases: 1. The germline CDR1 and CDR2 sequences are SGHRS and YFSETQ. The CDR3 region is CASSFTGGGYTF. As DNA, the CDR3 is TGCGCCAGCAGCTTTACAGGGGGTGGCTACACCTTC.

The chain carries TRBV7-2 and TRBJ2-2; either TRBD1 or TRBD2 may supply D (5 bases each). Germline-derived CDR1 and CDR2 are SGHTA and FQGNSA. Trimming pared 2 bases from V and 3 bases from J, leaving 10 bases between. This CDR3 spans 15 amino acids. The DNA of the CDR3 is TGTGCCAGCAGCTTAAATTTGGGGGACACCGGGGAGCTGTTTTTT. Its protein is CASSLNLGDTGELFF.

The J gene is TRBJ1-5, the V gene TRBV18; D ambiguous. V dropped 6 bases and J dropped 8 bases, with 14 bases sitting between them. The CDR3 extends over 13 amino acids. The germline V gene has CDR1 KGHSH and CDR2 LQKENI. Here the CDR3 DNA reads TGTGCCAGCTCCCTAAAGGAGCTAGAGCCCCAGCATTTT. Residues: CASSLKELEPQHF. The whole variable domain, filled in from reference TRBV18 and TRBJ1-5, reads NAGVMQNPRHLVRRRGQEARLRCSPMKGHSHVYWYRQLPEEGLKFMVYLQKENIIDESGMPKERFSAEFPKEGPSILRIQQVVRGDSAAYFCASSLKELEPQHFGDGTRLSIL.

The genes are TRBV7-6 and TRBJ2-1; possibly TRBD2 for D (6 bases). V lost 4 bases to trimming and J lost 4 bases, with 17 bases between them. Germline V CDR1 and CDR2: SGHVS, FNYEAQ. The CDR3 contains 16 residues. This CDR3 reads CASSSSGGSRYNEQFF. CDR3 DNA: TGTGCCAGCAGCTCCTCTGGGGGGAGCCGATACAATGAGCAGTTCTTC.

The chain combines TRBV7-9 with TRBJ1-5, with a tentative D call TRBD1 (6 bases). Germline CDR1 reads SEHNR; CDR2 reads FQNEAQ (reference sequence). The V and J ends lost 5 bases and 4 bases respectively, with 18 bases between them. The CDR3 totals 16 residues. This CDR3 is CASSPRGGGTNQPQHF. The CDR3 DNA sequence: TGTGCCAGCAGCCCCAGGGGAGGGGGGACAAATCAGCCCCAGCATTTT.

This clone was detected only once. The rearrangement uses TRBV7-9 and TRBJ1-2; D not resolved. The CDR3 has 15 residues. V was trimmed by 1 base and J by 3 bases, leaving 12 bases between them. Germline V gives CDR1 SEHNR, CDR2 FQNEAQ (reference sequence). The CDR3 coding sequence is TGTGCCAGCAGCTTAGAGGGCCAGCATCACTATGGCTACACCTTC. Its translation: CASSLEGQHHYGYTF. Together with reference TRBV7-9 and TRBJ1-2, the CDR3 gives the full variable domain: DTGVSQNPRHKITKRGQNVTFRCDPISEHNRLYWYRQTLGQGPEFLTYFQNEAQLEKSRLLSDRFSAERPKGSFSTLEIQRTEQGDSAMYLCASSLEGQHHYGYTFGSGTRLTVV.

This rearrangement joins TRBV19 to TRBJ2-1; TRBD2 matches at 10 bases. CDR1 is LNHDA, CDR2 SQIVND, per germline (reference sequence). V lost 7 bases and J lost 9; bases outside the gene matches: 9. This CDR3 region has 14 residues. CDR3 bases: TGTGCCAGTATAGGAAGCGGGAGGGCAGGTGAGCAGTTCTTC. It yields the protein CASIGSGRAGEQFF.